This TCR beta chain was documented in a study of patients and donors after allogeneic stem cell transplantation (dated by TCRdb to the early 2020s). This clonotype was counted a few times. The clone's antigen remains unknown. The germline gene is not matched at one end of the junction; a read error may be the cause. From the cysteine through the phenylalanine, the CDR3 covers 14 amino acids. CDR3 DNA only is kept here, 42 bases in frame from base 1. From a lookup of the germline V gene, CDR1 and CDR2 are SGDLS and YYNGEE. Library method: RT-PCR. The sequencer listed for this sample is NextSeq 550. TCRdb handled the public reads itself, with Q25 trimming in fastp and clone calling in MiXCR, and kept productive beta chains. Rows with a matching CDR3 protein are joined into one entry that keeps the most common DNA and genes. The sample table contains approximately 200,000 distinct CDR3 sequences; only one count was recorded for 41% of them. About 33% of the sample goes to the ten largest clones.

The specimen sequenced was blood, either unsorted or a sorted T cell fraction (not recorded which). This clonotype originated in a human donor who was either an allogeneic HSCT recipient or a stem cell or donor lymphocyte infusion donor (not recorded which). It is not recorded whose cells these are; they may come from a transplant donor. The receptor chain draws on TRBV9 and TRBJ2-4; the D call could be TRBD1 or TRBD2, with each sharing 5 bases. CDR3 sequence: CASSVTGAGDIQYF. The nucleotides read TGTGCCAGTAGCGTTACAGGCGCTGGAGACATTCAGTACTTC.